What follows describes a single T cell receptor beta chain. What it binds is not known. Barcoded TCR alpha and TCR beta cDNA libraries with UMIs came from 5'RACE using constant-segment primers. From the 5' RACE reads, TCRdb called clonotypes with MiXCR, one entry per CDR3 protein. This table has about 170,000 distinct CDR3 sequences, around 13% appearing once. The data are from a study of T-cell memory formation after mild COVID-19. As for the study in general: Largely, TCR clusters stayed within a single donor.

Overall study results and limits: There was a balanced CD4/CD8 profile in clones contracting day 15 to 85, and later expanders leaned CD4+.

Germline V CDR1 and CDR2: SGHRS, YFSETQ. The V end was cut by 4 bases, the J end by 2 bases, with 9 bases between. The CDR3 is 13 residues long. What was sequenced was PBMCs or a T cell subset sorted from them (not recorded which). The rearrangement links TRBV5-1 to TRBJ1-1, with D perhaps TRBD1 (6 bases). This TCR was recovered from a young man who had mild COVID-19 (a few samples of this study predate the infection). Cell type and time point are not known. In DNA form, the CDR3 reads TGCGCCAGCAGCATGGACAGTAACACTGAAGCTTTCTTT. It specifies CASSMDSNTEAFF.